This T cell receptor beta chain stems from a study of blood T cell repertoires in COVID-19. CDR1 is SGHRS and CDR2 is YFSETQ in the germline V gene. CDR3 length: 19 amino acids. The V and J ends lost 4 bases and 0 bases, in that order; junction bases with no gene match: 11. The table came from immunoSEQ multiplex PCR; TCRdb's copy has only in-frame clones and leaves some out. This table holds a few hundred thousand clones, 70% to 90% found once. The rearrangement joins TRBV5-1 to TRBJ2-3, with 13 bases that match TRBD2. What was sequenced was PBMCs or T cells enriched from blood (not recorded which). This clonotype originated in a middle-aged woman with acute COVID-19. The CDR3 DNA sequence: TGCGCCAGCAGCACCGCTGGACTAGCGGGGGACCTTAGCACAGATACGCAGTATTTT. Encoded protein: CASSTAGLAGDLSTDTQYF.